The 30 T cell receptor beta chains below all came from one sample that was sequenced in a study of T cell responses to AZD1222 COVID-19 vaccine. Sequencing used immunoSEQ multiplex PCR; TCRdb keeps in-frame clones, though not all of them. The data show 75,000 to 80,000 clones, 85% to 90% seen once. The sample was peripheral blood, taken 28 days after the second AZD1222 dose. These receptors were obtained from an adult who received the AZD1222 COVID-19 vaccine.

V and J are TRBV7-2 and TRBJ2-3; D call uncertain. The CDR3 totals 12 residues. Trimming pared 5 bases from V and 2 bases from J, leaving 5 bases between. The germline V gene has CDR1 SGHTA and CDR2 FQGNSA. CDR3 in amino acids: CASSPSTDTQYF. Here the CDR3 DNA reads TGTGCCAGCAGCCCATCCACAGATACGCAGTATTTT.

The chain has TRBV3-1 (or the pseudogene TRBV3-2) and TRBJ2-7; no clear D gene. Germline CDR1 and CDR2: LGHDT and YNNKEL (reference sequence). The germline V and J ends were trimmed by 0 bases and 1 base, with 10 bases remaining between them. This CDR3 has 15 residues. The chain's CDR3 is CASSQDLQYSYEQYF. As DNA, the CDR3 is TGTGCCAGCAGCCAAGATCTGCAGTATTCCTACGAGCAGTACTTC.

The rearrangement links TRBV13 to TRBJ2-1, with TRBD2 matching 11 bases. This CDR3 contains 16 residues. In germline, CDR1 is PRHDT, CDR2 FYEKMQ (reference sequence). Losses at the gene ends were 2 bases for V and 3 bases for J; bases not matched to a gene: 3. The CDR3 region has the DNA TGTGCCAGCAGCTTATCCGGGACTAGCGGCTACAATGAGCAGTTCTTC. Amino acid sequence: CASSLSGTSGYNEQFF.

V and J are TRBV28 and TRBJ2-1; D not certain. The CDR3 runs to 13 residues. Germline V gives CDR1 MDHEN, CDR2 SYDVKM. V lost 6 bases and J 10 bases, leaving 16 bases between the germline ends. CDR3 DNA sequence: TGTGCCAGCAGCTGGCCTAATCCTAAAGAGCAGTTCTTC. Translating it yields CASSWPNPKEQFF. Drawing the rest from reference TRBV28 and TRBJ2-1, the complete variable domain is DVKVTQSSRYLVKRTGEKVFLECVQDMDHENMFWYRQDPGLGLRLIYFSYDVKMKEKGDIPEGYSVSREKKERFSLILESASTNQTSMYLCASSWPNPKEQFFGPGTRLTVL.

The chain combines TRBV25-1 with TRBJ1-1; unclear D gene. The CDR3 consists of 14 residues. The V end was cut by 2 bases, the J end by 3 bases, with 10 bases between. Germline CDR1 and CDR2: MGHDK and SYGVNS. The CDR3 loop reads CASSEMDSDTEAFF. The CDR3 DNA sequence: TGTGCCAGCAGTGAAATGGACTCGGACACTGAAGCTTTCTTT.

V is TRBV25-1 and J is TRBJ2-5; D possibly uses TRBD1 or TRBD2 (5 bases each). The length of the CDR3 is 14 residues. V lost 2 bases and J lost 5, with 12 bases in between. In germline, CDR1 is MGHDK, CDR2 SYGVNS. CDR3 amino acids: CASSEQGRGETQYF. The CDR3 coding sequence is TGTGCCAGCAGTGAACAGGGTCGAGGGGAGACCCAGTACTTC.

This chain connects TRBV4-3 to TRBJ1-1; D perhaps matches TRBD1 (6 bases). The CDR3 is 13 residues long. Trimming stripped 3 bases from V and 13 bases from J, with 18 bases between. Germline V gene lookup returns CDR1 LGHNA and CDR2 YSLEER. The CDR3 nucleotides read TGCGCCAGCAGCCACCGGGACCAAGGGGGTGTTTTCTTT. It encodes CASSHRDQGGVFF.

This rearrangement joins TRBV19 to TRBJ1-1; D might be TRBD1 (6 bases). Per germline, CDR1 LNHDA and CDR2 SQIVND (reference sequence). The CDR3 has 16 residues. V was cut by 1 base and J by 0 bases, with 12 bases left in between. The CDR3 loop reads CASSIGRGTVNTEAFF. The CDR3 nucleotides are TGTGCCAGTAGTATAGGGAGGGGGACGGTGAACACTGAAGCTTTCTTT.

The chain uses TRBV5-6 and TRBJ2-7; D perhaps matches TRBD1 (6 bases). The CDR3 length is 15 residues. Germline V gene lookup returns CDR1 SGHDT and CDR2 YYEEEE. V was clipped by 2 bases and J by 4 bases, with 16 bases between them. CDR3 sequence (DNA): TGTGCCAGCAGCTTCAACACGGGACATAATTACGAGCAGTACTTC. Its protein is CASSFNTGHNYEQYF. Filled out from reference TRBV5-6 and TRBJ2-7, the complete variable domain reads DAGVTQSPTHLIKTRGQQVTLRCSPKSGHDTVSWYQQALGQGPQFIFQYYEEEERQRGNFPDRFSGHQFPNYSSELNVNALLLGDSALYLCASSFNTGHNYEQYFGPGTRLTVT.

The genes are TRBV11-2 and TRBJ1-3; possibly TRBD1 for D (6 bases). The V end was cut by 4 bases, the J end by 2 bases, with 12 bases between. The CDR3 runs to 15 residues. Per the germline V gene, CDR1 is SGHAT and CDR2 is FQNNGV. The CDR3 region is CASSSRTATGNTIYF. The CDR3 DNA follows: TGTGCCAGCAGCTCAAGGACAGCTACTGGAAACACCATATATTTT.

The J gene is TRBJ2-3, the V gene TRBV28, with 9 bases identical to TRBD2. Germline CDR1 reads MDHEN; CDR2 reads SYDVKM. This CDR3 is built from 17 residues. The junction had 9 bases not matched to a gene; V was cut back by 3 bases and J by 2 bases. CDR3: CASSFGRLAGNTDTQYF. The CDR3 DNA follows: TGTGCCAGCAGTTTCGGCCGTCTAGCGGGGAACACAGATACGCAGTATTTT.

This sequence joins TRBV28 and TRBJ2-7; TRBD1 is a possible D gene (6 bases). Germline V gives CDR1 MDHEN, CDR2 SYDVKM. The CDR3 loop spans 13 amino acids. Trimming took 6 bases from V and 1 from J, leaving 10 bases between them. The CDR3 region has the DNA TGTGCCAGCAGCCCCGGGACATCCTACGAGCAGTACTTC. It encodes CASSPGTSYEQYF.

This chain joins TRBV27 and TRBJ2-7; 9 bases fit TRBD1. The CDR3 is 14 amino acids. CDR1 and CDR2 (germline): MNHEY, SMNVEV (reference sequence). The V segment lost 7 bases and the J segment 1 base; nucleotides outside the gene matches: 5. Here the CDR3 reads CASTLGQGSYEQYF. The DNA for the CDR3 is TGTGCCAGCACCCTGGGACAGGGATCCTACGAGCAGTACTTC.

This chain connects TRBV5-1 to TRBJ2-5; perhaps TRBD2 as D (6 bases). CDR3 length equals 14 residues. The germline V and J ends were trimmed by 3 bases and 5 bases, with 14 bases remaining between them. The germline V gene encodes CDR1 SGHRS and CDR2 YFSETQ. The DNA of the CDR3 is TGCGCCAGCAGCTGGAGGGGCTATGGGGAGACCCAGTACTTC. Translating gives CASSWRGYGETQYF.

The CDR3 loop reads CASHRGSSVFTEAFF. In DNA form, the CDR3 reads TGTGCCTCCCACAGGGGGAGTAGTGTATTTACTGAAGCTTTCTTT. J is TRBJ1-1 and V is TRBV30; 8 bases line up with TRBD1. V lost 7 bases, J lost 5 bases, and 15 bases stayed unmatched. The CDR3 has 15 residues. Germline CDR1 GTSNPN, CDR2 SVGIG (reference sequence).

V and J are TRBV7-3 and TRBJ2-3, with D perhaps given as TRBD1 or TRBD2 (6 bases each). With 8 bases removed from V and 2 bases from J, the gap between germline ends came to 11 bases. Germline assignment: CDR1 SGHTA and CDR2 FQGTGA. The length of the CDR3 is 13 residues. Here the CDR3 DNA reads TGTGCCAGCGGAAGGGGGGACACAGATACGCAGTATTTT. This codes for CASGRGDTDTQYF. Based on the CDR3 plus reference TRBV7-3 and TRBJ2-3, the full variable domain is GAGVSQTPSNKVTEKGKYVELRCDPISGHTALYWYRQSLGQGPEFLIYFQGTGAADDSGLPNDRFFAVRPEGSVSTLKIQRTERGDSAVYLCASGRGDTDTQYFGPGTRLTVL.

This CDR3 is CASSPGTLGGETQYF. CDR3 sequence (DNA): TGCGCCAGCAGCCCCGGGACTCTAGGGGGAGAGACCCAGTACTTC. The chain combines TRBV5-1 with TRBJ2-5; D may correspond to TRBD1 or TRBD2 (6 bases each). Germline-derived CDR1 and CDR2 are SGHRS and YFSETQ. V lost 4 bases, J lost 4 bases, and 17 bases lay in between. This CDR3 has 15 amino acids.

This clone has only a few counts. The chain links TRBV30 to TRBJ1-5, with D possibly matching TRBD1 (5 bases). From germline, CDR1 is GTSNPN and CDR2 SVGIG (reference sequence). The V and J ends lost 3 bases and 5 bases respectively, with 8 bases between them. The CDR3 runs to 12 residues. CDR3 in DNA: TGTGCCTGGAGCTGGGGGTATCAGCCCCAGCATTTT. Protein: CAWSWGYQPQHF.

J is TRBJ2-3 and V is TRBV27; a weak D match, TRBD1 (5 bases). V was trimmed by 7 bases and J by 0 bases, leaving 14 bases between them. CDR3 length: 15 residues. CDR1 is MNHEY, CDR2 SMNVEV, per germline (reference sequence). CDR3 DNA: TGTGCCAGCAAGTTGGGTGGGGCTAGCACAGATACGCAGTATTTT. Translation: CASKLGGASTDTQYF.

The genes are TRBV18 and TRBJ2-7; D is unclear. V lost 2 bases, J lost 2 bases, and 10 bases lay in between. The CDR3 extends over 14 amino acids. The V gene's germline CDR1 is KGHSH and CDR2 LQKENI. CDR3: CASSPVDPTYEQYF. In nucleotides, the CDR3 is TGTGCCAGCTCACCAGTAGACCCTACCTACGAGCAGTACTTC.

The J gene is TRBJ2-1, the V gene TRBV5-8; possible D gene TRBD2, 6 bases. The CDR3 loop spans 16 amino acids. Germline CDR1 and CDR2: SGHTS and YDEGEE. Trimming stripped 4 bases from V and 6 bases from J, with 20 bases between. The CDR3 spells CASSRPGLGRLNEQFF. CDR3 sequence (DNA): TGTGCCAGCAGCCGGCCAGGCTTGGGGAGGCTCAATGAGCAGTTCTTC.

CDR3 amino acids: CASRATFTGNYGYTF. The CDR3 bases are TGCGCCAGCAGGGCGACATTCACAGGGAACTATGGCTACACCTTC. The gene calls are TRBV4-1 and TRBJ1-2, with a possible D match to TRBD1 (6 bases). This CDR3 has 15 amino acids. V was shortened by 6 bases and J by 2 bases, with 16 bases between the two germline ends. Germline assignment: CDR1 MGHRA and CDR2 YSYEKL.

The chain joins TRBV4-1 to TRBJ2-3; no reliable D call. The CDR3 is made up of 16 amino acids. V dropped 4 bases and J dropped 4 bases, with 18 bases sitting between them. Germline CDR1 reads MGHRA; CDR2 reads YSYEKL. The DNA for the CDR3 is TGCGCCAGCAGCCGCTCCCCTGATAGTTCGGCAGATACGCAGTATTTT. It is translated as CASSRSPDSSADTQYF.

The chain employs TRBV5-8 and TRBJ1-5; a possible D gene is TRBD1 (5 bases). Between the trimmed V and J ends, which lost 6 bases and 10 bases, there was a span of 14 bases. Germline V gene lookup returns CDR1 SGHTS and CDR2 YDEGEE. The CDR3 is 12 residues long. CDR3 in amino acids: CASTPDSQPQHF. The CDR3 DNA reads TGTGCCAGCACCCCCGACAGTCAACCCCAGCATTTT.

This sequence joins TRBV15 and TRBJ2-7, with 11 bases fitting TRBD2. Germline-derived CDR1 and CDR2 are LNHNV and YYDKDF (reference sequence). The CDR3 runs 18 residues. The ends lost 1 base at V and 2 bases at J; junction bases unmatched: 10. The CDR3 DNA reads as TGTGCCACCAGCAGAGGGGGGACTAGCGGTGTCACCCCCTACGAGCAGTACTTC. Amino acid sequence: CATSRGGTSGVTPYEQYF.

The rearrangement uses TRBV6-2 or TRBV6-3 and TRBJ2-2; 15 bases line up with TRBD2. V gave up 4 bases and J gave up 4 bases; unmatched junction bases: 7. The CDR3 spans 18 residues. Germline V gene data show CDR1 as MNHEY and CDR2 as SVGEGT. CDR3 amino acids: CASSSPGLAGGSTGELFF. For the CDR3, the DNA is TGTGCCAGCAGTTCACCGGGACTAGCGGGGGGATCCACCGGGGAGCTGTTTTTT.

This rearrangement joins TRBV7-8 to TRBJ2-3, with TRBD1 identical over 8 bases. The CDR3 is 15 residues long. The germline V gene encodes CDR1 SGHVS and CDR2 FQNEAQ. V was pared by 5 bases and J by 3 bases, with 7 bases of the junction left unmatched. The CDR3 coding sequence is TGTGCCAGCAGCCGGACAGGGTTTGGAACAGATACGCAGTATTTT. It codes for CASSRTGFGTDTQYF. Variable domain in full (rest from reference TRBV7-8 and TRBJ2-3): GAGVSQSPRYKVAKRGQDVALRCDPISGHVSLFWYQQALGQGPEFLTYFQNEAQLDKSGLPSDRFFAERPEGSVSTLKIQRTQQEDSAVYLCASSRTGFGTDTQYFGPGTRLTVL.

The gene calls are TRBV7-9 and TRBJ2-3, with a possible D match to TRBD2 (6 bases). Germline V lookup: CDR1 SEHNR, CDR2 FQNEAQ (reference sequence). The germline V and J ends were trimmed by 4 bases and 2 bases, with 13 bases remaining between them. The CDR3 totals 15 residues. This CDR3 is CASSSPGLDTDTQYF. DNA of the CDR3: TGTGCCAGCAGCTCCCCGGGACTCGACACAGATACGCAGTATTTT.

The CDR3 bases are TGTGCCAGCAGCCTCGCGAGTAACTATGGCTACACCTTC. Translating gives CASSLASNYGYTF. The J gene is TRBJ1-2, the V gene TRBV7-9; D is unclear. With 5 bases removed from V and 1 base from J, the gap between germline ends came to 8 bases. The V gene's germline CDR1 is SEHNR and CDR2 FQNEAQ (reference sequence). This CDR3 has 13 amino acids.

The chain employs TRBV6-6 and TRBJ1-1, with 8 bases matching TRBD1. J was trimmed by 0 bases and V by 3 bases; bases with no gene match: 6. Germline CDR1 reads MNHNY; CDR2 reads SVGAGI (reference sequence). The CDR3 consists of 16 residues. CDR3 residues: CASSYYRGRMNTEAFF. The CDR3 DNA reads as TGTGCCAGCAGTTATTACAGGGGGAGGATGAACACTGAAGCTTTCTTT.